A single sample gave rise to the 12 T cell receptor beta chains below, sequenced in a study of blood T cells in healthy people across ages. Combining a sample-barcoded 5' primer with a J-beta primer mix, a second PCR ran for about 7 to 11 cycles. TCRdb redid the calling of the 5' RACE reads with MiXCR, one entry per CDR3 protein. The table includes about 1.8 million distinct CDR3 sequences, around 50% detected once. The sample taken for sequencing was blood. The receptors come from a woman in her thirties or forties in good health.

This clonotype showed up many times. The chain carries TRBV7-9 and TRBJ2-5; the D gene is possibly TRBD2 (6 bases). The CDR3 runs to 14 residues. Per germline, CDR1 SEHNR and CDR2 FQNEAQ (reference sequence). V dropped 3 bases and J dropped 4 bases, with 12 bases sitting between them. The CDR3, as DNA: TGTGCCAGCAGCTTGGAGGGGACGGGAGAGACCCAGTACTTC. Translated: CASSLEGTGETQYF.

A few counts support this clonotype. This chain joins TRBV7-2 and TRBJ2-5; D may be TRBD2 (6 bases). The CDR3 has 12 amino acids. The germline V and J ends were trimmed by 2 bases and 13 bases, with 14 bases remaining between them. Germline CDR1 and CDR2: SGHTA and FQGNSA. The CDR3 loop reads CASSLRGGEAYF. The CDR3 DNA follows: TGTGCCAGCAGCTTACGTGGCGGGGAGGCGTACTTC.

V is TRBV6-2 or TRBV6-3 and J is TRBJ2-1; 13 positions agree with TRBD2. V shed 4 bases and J 4 bases; nucleotides not matched to a gene: 10. The CDR3 runs to 18 residues. CDR1 MNHEY and CDR2 SVGEGT come from the germline V gene. In DNA, the CDR3 is TGTGCCAGCAGTTCCGGGACTAGCGGGGTGAGGAGGTACAATGAGCAGTTCTTC. It yields the protein CASSSGTSGVRRYNEQFF.

This clonotype was found a few times. This rearrangement joins TRBV7-2 to TRBJ2-5, with 8 bases identical to TRBD2. CDR1 and CDR2 from the germline V gene are SGHTA and FQGNSA. The trim removed 4 bases at V and 3 bases at J, leaving 7 bases unmatched. The CDR3 consists of 15 residues. The CDR3 region is CASSSPGLGKETQYF. The CDR3 coding sequence is TGTGCCAGCAGCTCCCCGGGACTAGGAAAAGAGACCCAGTACTTC.

In DNA, the CDR3 is TGTGCCAGCAGGTCGGGACAGGAAGATACGCAGTATTTT. As protein: CASRSGQEDTQYF. This chain joins TRBV6-2 or TRBV6-3 and TRBJ2-3; TRBD1 agrees at 8 bases. Germline CDR1 and CDR2: MNHEY and SVGEGT. The junction had 4 bases not matched to a gene; V was cut back by 6 bases and J by 5 bases. The CDR3 is made up of 13 amino acids.

V and J are TRBV7-2 and TRBJ2-5; a possible D gene is TRBD1 (5 bases). This CDR3 has 16 residues. Looked up from germline, CDR1 is SGHTA and CDR2 is FQGNSA. The V gene lost 2 bases and the J gene lost 3 bases, with 16 bases spanning the gap. This CDR3 reads CASSLSSRGREETQYF. The CDR3 DNA follows: TGTGCCAGCAGCTTATCGTCCCGCGGCAGGGAAGAGACCCAGTACTTC.

CDR3 in DNA: TGTGCCAGCAGGGAGTCGGGGGGGCGCTGGGACTATGGCTACACCTTC. Translation: CASRESGGRWDYGYTF. The gene calls are TRBV6-6 and TRBJ1-2; perhaps TRBD1 as D (6 bases). The CDR3 is made up of 16 amino acids. V shed 6 bases and J shed 3 bases, with 20 bases lying between them. The V gene's germline CDR1 is MNHNY and CDR2 SVGAGI (reference sequence).

The V call is TRBV20-1, the J call TRBJ1-2; D perhaps matches TRBD1 (6 bases). Trimming took off 3 bases at V and 6 bases at J, with 20 bases between the two ends. The germline V gene has CDR1 DFQATT and CDR2 SNEGSKA (reference sequence). The CDR3 loop spans 15 amino acids. This chain's CDR3 is CSASWAGAGNHGYTF. DNA of the CDR3: TGCAGTGCTAGCTGGGCAGGGGCAGGGAACCATGGCTACACCTTC.

This clonotype showed up just a few times. The chain is built from TRBV5-1 and TRBJ2-4; no firm D call. CDR1 and CDR2 (germline): SGHRS, YFSETQ. This CDR3 is built from 19 residues. The germline V and J ends were trimmed by 4 bases and 1 base, with 24 bases remaining between them. CDR3 sequence reads: CASSHQPVTEEGAKNIQYF. CDR3 DNA sequence: TGCGCCAGCAGCCACCAACCGGTCACCGAGGAAGGGGCCAAAAACATTCAGTACTTC.

This clonotype was detected once. This sequence joins TRBV24-1 and TRBJ2-1; 7 bases align to TRBD1. Germline V CDR1 and CDR2: KGHDR, SFDVKD. The ends lost 3 bases at V and 6 bases at J; junction bases unmatched: 10. The CDR3 totals 16 residues. The CDR3 is CATSDLGQAKSNEQFF. In nucleotides, the CDR3 is TGTGCCACCAGTGATCTCGGACAGGCGAAGAGCAATGAGCAGTTCTTC.

The genes are TRBV5-1 and TRBJ2-1; D uncertain. The CDR3 sequence is 15 residues long. The germline V gene has CDR1 SGHRS and CDR2 YFSETQ. Trimming cost V 1 base and J 0 bases, with 8 bases left between them. CDR3 nucleotides: TGCGCCAGCAGCTTGAATCAACCCTCCTACAATGAGCAGTTCTTC. Protein sequence: CASSLNQPSYNEQFF. Drawing the rest from reference TRBV5-1 and TRBJ2-1, the complete variable domain is KAGVTQTPRYLIKTRGQQVTLSCSPISGHRSVSWYQQTPGQGLQFLFEYFSETQRNKGNFPGRFSGRQFSNSRSEMNVSTLELGDSALYLCASSLNQPSYNEQFFGPGTRLTVL.

The chain links TRBV5-1 to TRBJ2-7; D is possibly TRBD2 (7 bases). Trimming removed 1 base from V and 2 bases from J, with 16 bases in between. The CDR3 is 16 amino acids. From germline, CDR1 is SGHRS and CDR2 YFSETQ. The CDR3 reads CASSLRGGAGAYEQYF. DNA of the CDR3: TGCGCCAGCAGCTTGAGGGGAGGGGCAGGGGCCTACGAGCAGTACTTC.